The 32 T cell receptor beta chains listed next were all sequenced from one sample in a study of T cell responses to AZD1222 COVID-19 vaccine. Only in-frame clones appear in the TCRdb table, and some are missing; sequencing was by immunoSEQ multiplex PCR. The sample consists of more than 85,000 clones, 88% of them appearing once. The sequences come from peripheral blood, collected 28 days after the second AZD1222 dose. These receptors were taken from an adult who received the AZD1222 COVID-19 vaccine.

The CDR3 DNA reads TGTGCCTGGACCCGGCAGGGAGAGGGCTACACCTTC. Encoded protein: CAWTRQGEGYTF. This chain connects TRBV30 to TRBJ1-2; D perhaps matches TRBD1 (5 bases). CDR1 and CDR2 from the germline V gene are GTSNPN and SVGIG (reference sequence). V gave up 4 bases and J gave up 8 bases, with 14 bases separating them. This CDR3 comprises 12 residues.

This clone was seen more than once but under ten times. The rearrangement uses TRBV2 and TRBJ1-1; a weak D match, TRBD1 (6 bases). Germline CDR1 and CDR2: SNHLY and FYNNEI. The CDR3 has 12 residues. V lost 7 bases and J lost 4, with 10 bases in between. DNA for the CDR3: TGTGCCAGCAAAGAGGGGGGCACTGAAGCTTTCTTT. Translating it yields CASKEGGTEAFF.

This clone was detected only once. The V and J genes are TRBV18 and TRBJ2-2; D gene ambiguous. The CDR3 loop spans 11 amino acids. CDR1 is KGHSH, CDR2 LQKENI, per germline. Trimming removed 6 bases at V and 5 bases at J, with 4 bases between. The CDR3 sequence is CASSQTGELFF. CDR3 nucleotide sequence: TGTGCCAGCTCTCAAACCGGGGAGCTGTTTTTT.

The chain links TRBV9 to TRBJ2-2; 7 bases map to TRBD1. V trimming: 0 bases; J trimming: 4 bases; junction bases outside the gene matches: 9. CDR1 and CDR2 from the germline V gene are SGDLS and YYNGEE. The CDR3 has 17 amino acids. The CDR3 coding sequence is TGTGCCAGCAGCGTAGCTGGGGCAGGGGGATTCACCGGGGAGCTGTTTTTT. This encodes CASSVAGAGGFTGELFF. Using reference TRBV9 and TRBJ2-2 for the parts outside the CDR3, the full variable domain is DSGVTQTPKHLITATGQRVTLRCSPRSGDLSVYWYQQSLDQGLQFLIQYYNGEERAKGNILERFSAQQFPDLHSELNLSSLELGDSALYFCASSVAGAGGFTGELFFGEGSRLTVL.

J is TRBJ2-6 and V is TRBV10-1, with 8 bases aligning to TRBD2. CDR3 length: 18 amino acids. Germline loops: CDR1 WNHNN, CDR2 SYGVQD (reference sequence). Trimming removed 3 bases from V and 0 bases from J; junction bases left unmatched: 7. CDR3 residues: CASSDGLAGGSGANVLTF. DNA for the CDR3: TGCGCCAGCAGTGATGGGCTAGCGGGTGGCTCTGGGGCCAACGTCCTGACTTTC.

V is TRBV7-8 and J is TRBJ1-2; D is unresolved. Trimming stripped 0 bases from V and 2 bases from J, with 7 bases between. The CDR3 is 14 amino acids. Looked up from germline, CDR1 is SGHVS and CDR2 is FQNEAQ. The DNA of the CDR3 is TGTGCCAGCAGCTTAGCAGGGTCCAACTATGGCTACACCTTC. Protein: CASSLAGSNYGYTF.

This chain links TRBV7-9 with TRBJ2-5; 13 bases line up with TRBD2. The germline CDR1 and CDR2 sequences are SEHNR and FQNEAQ (reference sequence). The J segment lost 4 bases and the V segment lost 2 bases, leaving 10 bases of the junction unmatched. CDR3 size: 18 residues. This CDR3 reads CASSLIEGLAGIGETQYF. For the CDR3, the DNA is TGTGCCAGCAGCTTAATAGAGGGACTAGCGGGAATTGGAGAGACCCAGTACTTC.

This clone appeared a single time. CDR3 DNA: TGTGCCAGCAGCCCGTCGACAACAGGGCAAGGCTACACCTTC. Translation gives CASSPSTTGQGYTF. V is TRBV7-9 and J is TRBJ1-2; D is possibly TRBD1 (6 bases). V was clipped by 5 bases and J by 8 bases, with 18 bases between them. Germline V gene lookup returns CDR1 SEHNR and CDR2 FQNEAQ (reference sequence). The CDR3 contains 14 residues.

This clone came up a few times. The chain links TRBV7-9 to TRBJ2-2; D is unclear. Looked up from germline, CDR1 is SEHNR and CDR2 is FQNEAQ (reference sequence). Trimming stripped 4 bases from V and 3 bases from J, with 9 bases between. The CDR3 totals 14 residues. This CDR3 reads CASSSRGYTGELFF. Here the CDR3 DNA reads TGTGCCAGCAGCTCTAGAGGATACACCGGGGAGCTGTTTTTT.

V usage is TRBV7-9 and J usage is TRBJ2-7; 10 positions match TRBD2. Germline CDR1 reads SEHNR; CDR2 reads FQNEAQ (reference sequence). The CDR3 totals 15 residues. V trimming: 1 base; J trimming: 4 bases; junction bases outside the gene matches: 4. The CDR3 nucleotides read TGTGCCAGCAGCTTAGTGAGCGGGAGGGCTTACGAGCAGTACTTC. Amino acid sequence: CASSLVSGRAYEQYF.

The CDR3 spells CASSQGQSSPLHF. CDR3 sequence (DNA): TGCGCCAGCAGCCAGGGACAGAGCTCACCCCTCCACTTT. The chain carries TRBV4-1 and TRBJ1-6, with 7 bases fitting TRBD1. Germline values: CDR1 MGHRA, CDR2 YSYEKL. The CDR3 loop spans 13 amino acids. Trimming removed 3 bases from V and 10 bases from J; junction bases left unmatched: 3.

In DNA form, the CDR3 reads TGTGCCAGCAGCTATACAGGGTCGGGGGGCTATGGCTACACCTTC. It yields the protein CASSYTGSGGYGYTF. The chain combines TRBV6-5 with TRBJ1-2, with TRBD1 as a possible D gene (6 bases). Germline-derived CDR1 and CDR2 are MNHEY and SVGAGI. The CDR3 runs 15 residues. V lost 6 bases and J lost 4, with 18 bases in between.

The CDR3 reads CASSLDKYYGYTF. CDR3 bases: TGTGCCAGCAGCTTAGACAAGTACTATGGCTACACCTTC. The chain has TRBV7-3 and TRBJ1-2; D is unclear. The germline V and J ends were trimmed by 2 bases and 3 bases, with 7 bases remaining between them. The germline CDR1 and CDR2 sequences are SGHTA and FQGTGA. The CDR3 is 13 residues long.

V usage is TRBV11-3 and J usage is TRBJ2-1, with a weak D call TRBD1 (6 bases). Germline values: CDR1 SGHNT, CDR2 YENEEA. CDR3 length: 15 residues. Trimming took 2 bases from V and 0 from J, leaving 8 bases between them. CDR3 loop: CASSLRGSSYNEQFF. The CDR3 DNA sequence: TGTGCCAGCAGCTTAAGGGGGTCCTCCTACAATGAGCAGTTCTTC. Full variable domain (remainder filled in from reference TRBV11-3 and TRBJ2-1): EAGVVQSPRYKIIEKKQPVAFWCNPISGHNTLYWYLQNLGQGPELLIRYENEEAVDDSQLPKDRFSAERLKGVDSTLKIQPAELGDSAVYLCASSLRGSSYNEQFFGPGTRLTVL.

This chain links TRBV6-5 with TRBJ1-4; 9 positions match TRBD1. Germline CDR1 and CDR2: MNHEY and SVGAGI. The CDR3 is 14 amino acids. Germline trimming cut 5 bases from V and 5 bases from J; bases unmatched to any gene: 3. CDR3 region: CASSPDRGNEKLFF. The CDR3, as DNA: TGTGCCAGCAGTCCCGACAGGGGGAATGAAAAACTGTTTTTT.

The rearrangement joins TRBV11-2 to TRBJ2-7; the D is unclear. CDR1 SGHAT and CDR2 FQNNGV come from the germline V gene. The CDR3 has 13 residues. The V end was cut by 3 bases, the J end by 3 bases, with 9 bases between. The chain's CDR3 is CASSFGQLYEQYF. As DNA, the CDR3 is TGTGCCAGCAGCTTTGGGCAGCTCTACGAGCAGTACTTC.

This clone was seen just once. The CDR3, as DNA: TGCAGCGTTGAACCCAACAGGGTTCCCCTCTACAATGAGCAGTTCTTC. It yields the protein CSVEPNRVPLYNEQFF. The chain carries TRBV29-1 and TRBJ2-1, with a weak D call TRBD1 (6 bases). The CDR3 consists of 16 residues. Deletions cut 2 bases from V and 3 bases from J, with 17 bases between. Per germline, CDR1 SQVTM and CDR2 ANQGSEA.

The chain carries TRBV5-5 and TRBJ2-3; TRBD1 agrees at 9 bases. CDR1 and CDR2 (germline): SGHKS, YYEKEE (reference sequence). This CDR3 comprises 15 residues. With V trimmed by 5 bases and J by 8 bases, 12 bases remained unmatched. The CDR3, as DNA: TGTGCCAGCAGGCATACAGGGGGCCAAACGGGTACGCAGTATTTT. It encodes CASRHTGGQTGTQYF.

The genes are TRBV20-1 and TRBJ2-7; D gene ambiguous. Trimming took off 6 bases at V and 5 bases at J, with 11 bases between the two ends. CDR1 is DFQATT and CDR2 is SNEGSKA in the germline V gene (reference sequence). The CDR3 loop spans 11 amino acids. The DNA for the CDR3 is TGCAGTGCCTGGCAGGAAAACGAGCAGTACTTC. This codes for CSAWQENEQYF.

This chain uses TRBV7-2 with TRBJ1-1; no clear D. The CDR3 extends over 13 amino acids. The V gene lost 4 bases and the J gene lost 1 base, with 7 bases spanning the gap. Germline CDR1 and CDR2: SGHTA and FQGNSA. CDR3 coding DNA: TGTGCCAGCAGCTACCGGTGGAACACTGAAGCTTTCTTT. It codes for CASSYRWNTEAFF.

This clone was seen a few times. The rearrangement links TRBV7-8 to TRBJ1-5, with D possibly matching TRBD1 (6 bases). CDR3 length: 16 amino acids. Germline CDR1 and CDR2: SGHVS and FQNEAQ. Trimming took 2 bases from V and 5 from J, leaving 16 bases between them. The CDR3 DNA sequence: TGTGCCAGCAGCTTAATGCTTAACTGGGGGCATCAGCCCCAGCATTTT. Amino acids: CASSLMLNWGHQPQHF.

The chain carries TRBV24-1 and TRBJ2-7; 9 bases are shared with TRBD1. The V gene's germline CDR1 is KGHDR and CDR2 SFDVKD. CDR3 length: 13 residues. V shed 8 bases and J 5 bases; nucleotides not matched to a gene: 6. The CDR3 nucleotides are TGTGCCACCATAAGACAGGGGGGGGACGAGCAGTACTTC. Translation gives CATIRQGGDEQYF.

There are many counts of this clone. The rearrangement links TRBV19 to TRBJ1-1, with D possibly matching TRBD1 (6 bases). CDR3 length equals 15 residues. Trimming stripped 3 bases from V and 5 bases from J, with 16 bases between. CDR1 is LNHDA and CDR2 is SQIVND in the germline V gene (reference sequence). The CDR3 loop is CASSISPGATTEAFF. In DNA form, the CDR3 reads TGTGCCAGTAGTATCTCCCCGGGGGCTACTACTGAAGCTTTCTTT.

V gene TRBV6-5 combines with J gene TRBJ1-1; D remains unclear. The CDR3 extends over 15 amino acids. The germline V gene has CDR1 MNHEY and CDR2 SVGAGI. V lost 5 bases to trimming and J lost 8 bases, with 21 bases between them. The CDR3 loop reads CASSPRGGLGGEAFF. CDR3 nucleotides: TGTGCCAGCAGTCCCCGGGGAGGTCTCGGCGGGGAAGCTTTCTTT.

The J gene is TRBJ1-2, the V gene TRBV12-3 or TRBV12-4, with D possibly being TRBD1 (6 bases). The CDR3 loop spans 13 amino acids. The germline V and J ends were trimmed by 6 bases and 8 bases, with 16 bases remaining between them. CDR3 sequence reads: CASRISGAYGYTF. DNA for the CDR3: TGTGCCAGCAGAATATCGGGGGCGTACGGCTACACCTTC.

This clone showed up just once. This chain connects TRBV10-3 to TRBJ1-4, with D hard to call. There are 14 residues in the CDR3. Germline V gene data show CDR1 as ENHRY and CDR2 as SYGVKD. Trimming stripped 3 bases from V and 4 bases from J, with 9 bases between. CDR3 protein: CAISEDGSNEKLFF. CDR3 in DNA: TGTGCCATCAGTGAAGACGGAAGTAATGAAAAACTGTTTTTT.

The chain combines TRBV11-2 with TRBJ2-7; no clear D. The V end was cut by 5 bases, the J end by 6 bases, with 20 bases between. This CDR3 is built from 15 residues. CDR1 SGHAT and CDR2 FQNNGV come from the germline V gene. The CDR3 spells CASSPGRNLPSEQYF. The CDR3 region has the DNA TGTGCCAGCAGCCCCGGACGAAACCTGCCCTCCGAGCAGTACTTC.

The chain has TRBV7-6 and TRBJ2-7; 9 positions agree with TRBD2. CDR3 size: 15 residues. V shed 1 base, J shed 5 bases, and the junction held 6 bases outside the gene matches. Germline assignment: CDR1 SGHVS and CDR2 FNYEAQ. CDR3: CASSLVGSGSNEQYF. Here the CDR3 DNA reads TGTGCCAGCAGCTTAGTAGGTAGCGGGAGCAACGAGCAGTACTTC.

This chain joins TRBV12-3 or TRBV12-4 and TRBJ2-1, with D unclear. The CDR3 loop spans 11 amino acids. The V gene lost 6 bases and the J gene lost 9 bases, with 9 bases spanning the gap. The CDR3 loop reads CASRGGSEQFF. The CDR3 nucleotides are TGTGCCAGCAGGGGCGGTTCTGAGCAGTTCTTC.

As for this clone: The CDR3 does not close with the conserved phenylalanine or tryptophan, likely indicating a read error. It is unclear where the CDR3 begins or ends on the DNA, so no DNA is shown, and the CDR3 is as TCRdb lists it. The chain links TRBV23-1 to TRBJ1-1; the D segment call TRBD1 is taken from the table without a DNA check. TRBV23-1 is sorted into the ORF group, with uncertain function. The CDR3 is 9 residues long, ends included. The CDR3 sequence: CASSLDRPE.

This clone came up once. The chain has TRBV28 and TRBJ2-7, with 8 bases lining up with TRBD2. V dropped 6 bases and J dropped 4; count of bases not matched to a gene: 5. Per germline, CDR1 MDHEN and CDR2 SYDVKM. The CDR3 runs to 13 residues. CDR3 residues: CASSPGGGYEQYF. For the CDR3, the DNA is TGTGCCAGCAGCCCCGGGGGGGGTTACGAGCAGTACTTC.

This rearrangement joins TRBV18 to TRBJ2-2, with TRBD1 as a possible D gene (6 bases). V was pared by 1 base and J by 3 bases, with 9 bases between. This CDR3 has 15 amino acids. Germline CDR1 is KGHSH and CDR2 is LQKENI. CDR3 DNA: TGTGCCAGCTCACCACTGTCAGGGGACACCGGGGAGCTGTTTTTT. Encoded protein: CASSPLSGDTGELFF.